This TCR beta chain emerged from a study of spatial heterogeneity in lung cancer (dated by TCRdb to about 2019). Turning to the overall study: More beta-chain than alpha-chain transcripts were consistently detected, likely reflecting higher beta-chain transcript abundance. In the raw uncorrected reads, each unique combination of TCR and UMI appeared more than ten times on average. TCR alpha and beta repertoires were quantitatively compared across multiple tumor regions, matched nontumor lung and blood in non-small cell lung cancer. Nonsynonymous mutation counts, determined by whole-exome sequencing of tumor tissue, were related to TCR repertoire features. Both alpha and beta chains were TCR-sequenced in approximately 220 tumor regions, under 80 matched nontumor lung samples and 56 PBMC samples obtained at surgery.

Library construction relied on 5' RACE. Instrument on record: NextSeq 500. The TCR library protocol attached a unique molecular identifier to each TCR cDNA molecule to allow correction of PCR and sequencing errors. On the study's bioinformatics: TCR identification, UMI-based error correction and CDR3 extraction were performed with Decombinator tools. TCRs above a frequency of 2 per 1,000, corresponding to the top 1% of the tumor frequency distribution, were defined as expanded. Renyi diversity was calculated using the R vegan package after each repertoire was subsampled 100 times to 5,000 TCRs. CDR3 similarity networks were built from amino acid triplet string-kernel similarity, with CDR3s being connected when pairwise similarity was above 0.82. In TCRdb, the public reads were trimmed at Q25 with fastp and aligned with MiXCR, with productive beta chains retained. Rows with a matching CDR3 protein are joined into one entry that keeps the most common DNA and genes. The V and J calls, along with clone size, are taken from TCRdb and not from the paper's own processing. Counted in this sample were approximately 81,000 distinct CDR3 sequences; around 13% of them appeared once. The top ten clones comprise around 4.3% of the sample.

The germline V gene sets CDR1 to SGHRS and CDR2 to YFSETQ. Including the terminal cysteine and phenylalanine, the CDR3 comprises 14 residues. Only the CDR3 portion is preserved as DNA: 42 bases, with reading frame beginning at the first base. V is reduced by 4 bases and J by 2 bases, leaving a spacing of 11 bases between them. Reading the label with the study, this specimen's time point is: sample taken at primary tumor resection. Whole RNA extracted from tumor and nontumor lung tissue, or from cryopreserved PBMC samples, was used for TCR sequencing without cell sorting. Donors were around 69 patients with early-stage, untreated non-small cell lung cancer from the lung TRACERx cohort. Patients were selected for TCR sequencing only if sufficient RNA was available from at least two tumor regions. General conclusions and limits of the study: Additional single-cell paired TCR alpha and beta sequencing was considered necessary to confirm, at a functional level, the hypothesis that regional TCRs recognize regional mutations. Ubiquitous expanded tumor TCRs were detected in blood more often at tumor resection than at routine follow-up.

The sample holds a few counts of this clonotype. Its antigen remains undetermined. Qualities for individual bases were not recorded, and no much larger clone is one base off. Sample: PBMCs, taken at surgery. The rearranged segments are TRBV5-1 and TRBJ2-3; the D segment cannot be called with confidence. The TCR sequence derives from a male donor with early-stage non-small cell lung cancer. The DNA sequence follows: TGCGCCAGCAGCCAGCGAGTGGACACAGATACGCAGTATTTT. This encodes CASSQRVDTDTQYF.